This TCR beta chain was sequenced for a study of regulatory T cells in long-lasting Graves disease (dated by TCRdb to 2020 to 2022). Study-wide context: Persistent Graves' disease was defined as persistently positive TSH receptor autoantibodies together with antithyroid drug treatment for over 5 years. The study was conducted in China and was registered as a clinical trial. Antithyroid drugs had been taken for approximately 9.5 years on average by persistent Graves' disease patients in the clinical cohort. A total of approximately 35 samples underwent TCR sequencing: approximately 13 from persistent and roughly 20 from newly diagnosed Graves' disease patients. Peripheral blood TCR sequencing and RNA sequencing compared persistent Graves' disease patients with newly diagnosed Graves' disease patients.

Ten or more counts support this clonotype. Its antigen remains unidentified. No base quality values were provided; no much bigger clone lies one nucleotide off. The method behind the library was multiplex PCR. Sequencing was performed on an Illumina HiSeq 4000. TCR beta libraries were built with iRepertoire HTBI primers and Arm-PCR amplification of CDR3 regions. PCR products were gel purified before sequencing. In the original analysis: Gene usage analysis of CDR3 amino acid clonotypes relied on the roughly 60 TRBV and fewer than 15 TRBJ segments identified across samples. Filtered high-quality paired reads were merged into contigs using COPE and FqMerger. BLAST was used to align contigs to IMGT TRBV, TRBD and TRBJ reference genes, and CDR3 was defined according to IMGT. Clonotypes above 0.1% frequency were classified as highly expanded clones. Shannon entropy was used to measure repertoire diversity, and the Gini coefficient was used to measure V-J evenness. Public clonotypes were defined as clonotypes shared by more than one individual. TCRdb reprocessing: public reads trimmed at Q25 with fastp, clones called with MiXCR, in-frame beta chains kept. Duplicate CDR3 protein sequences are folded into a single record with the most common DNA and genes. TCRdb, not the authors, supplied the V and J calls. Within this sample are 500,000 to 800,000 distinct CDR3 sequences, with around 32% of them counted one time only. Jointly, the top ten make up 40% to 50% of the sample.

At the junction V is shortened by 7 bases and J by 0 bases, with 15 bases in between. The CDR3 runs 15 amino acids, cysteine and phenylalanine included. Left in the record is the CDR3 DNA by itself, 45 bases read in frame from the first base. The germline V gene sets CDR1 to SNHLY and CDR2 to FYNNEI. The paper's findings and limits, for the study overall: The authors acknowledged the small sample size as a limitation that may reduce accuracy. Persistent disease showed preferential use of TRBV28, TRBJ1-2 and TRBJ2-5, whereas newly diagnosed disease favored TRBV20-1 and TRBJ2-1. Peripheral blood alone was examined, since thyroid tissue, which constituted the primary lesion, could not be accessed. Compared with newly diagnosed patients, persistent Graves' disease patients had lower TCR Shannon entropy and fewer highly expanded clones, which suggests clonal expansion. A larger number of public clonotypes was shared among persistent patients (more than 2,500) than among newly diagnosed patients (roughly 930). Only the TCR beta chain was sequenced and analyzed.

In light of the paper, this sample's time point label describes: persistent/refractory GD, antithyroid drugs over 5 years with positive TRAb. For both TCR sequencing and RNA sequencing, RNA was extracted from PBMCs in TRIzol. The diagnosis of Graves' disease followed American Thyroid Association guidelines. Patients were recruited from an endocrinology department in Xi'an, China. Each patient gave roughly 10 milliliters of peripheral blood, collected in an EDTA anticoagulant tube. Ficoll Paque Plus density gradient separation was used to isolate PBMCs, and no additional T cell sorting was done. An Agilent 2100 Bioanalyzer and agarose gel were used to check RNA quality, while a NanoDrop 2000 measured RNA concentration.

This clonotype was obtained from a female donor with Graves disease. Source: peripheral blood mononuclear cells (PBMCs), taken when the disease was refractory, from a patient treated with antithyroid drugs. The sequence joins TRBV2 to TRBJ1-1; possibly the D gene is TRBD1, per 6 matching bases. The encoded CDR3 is CASMGRGFMNTEAFF. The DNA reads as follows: TGTGCCAGCATGGGCAGGGGTTTCATGAACACTGAAGCTTTCTTT.